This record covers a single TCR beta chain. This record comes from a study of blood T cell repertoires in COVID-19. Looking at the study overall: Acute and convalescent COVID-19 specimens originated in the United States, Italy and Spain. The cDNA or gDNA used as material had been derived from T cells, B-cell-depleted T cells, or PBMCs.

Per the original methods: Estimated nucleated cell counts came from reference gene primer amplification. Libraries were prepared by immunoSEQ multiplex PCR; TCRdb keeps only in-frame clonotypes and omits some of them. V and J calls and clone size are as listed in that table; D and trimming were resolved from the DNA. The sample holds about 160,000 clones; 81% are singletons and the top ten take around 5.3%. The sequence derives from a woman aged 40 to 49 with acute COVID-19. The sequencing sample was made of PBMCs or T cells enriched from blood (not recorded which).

CDR3 in amino acids: CASSSNPGQSYSGNTIYF. CDR3 in DNA: TGCGCCAGCAGCTCGAATCCGGGACAGAGTTACTCTGGAAACACCATATATTTT. V is TRBV5-1 and J is TRBJ1-3, with TRBD1 matching 7 bases. The V gene end was trimmed by 3 bases and the J gene end by 0 bases; junction bases not matched to a gene: 12. CDR1 and CDR2 (germline): SGHRS, YFSETQ. The CDR3 runs 18 residues.